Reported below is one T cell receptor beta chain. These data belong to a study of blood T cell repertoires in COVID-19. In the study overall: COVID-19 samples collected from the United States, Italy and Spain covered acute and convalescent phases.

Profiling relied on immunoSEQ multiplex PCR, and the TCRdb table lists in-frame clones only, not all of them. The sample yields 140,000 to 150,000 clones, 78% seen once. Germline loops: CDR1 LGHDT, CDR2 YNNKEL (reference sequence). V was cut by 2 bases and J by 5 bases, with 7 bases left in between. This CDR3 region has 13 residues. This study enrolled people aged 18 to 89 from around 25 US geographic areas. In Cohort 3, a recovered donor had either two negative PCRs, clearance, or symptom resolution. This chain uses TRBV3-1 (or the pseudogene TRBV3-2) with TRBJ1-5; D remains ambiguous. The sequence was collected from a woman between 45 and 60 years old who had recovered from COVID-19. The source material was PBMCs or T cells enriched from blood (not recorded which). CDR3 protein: CASSQQIYQPQHF. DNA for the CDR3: TGTGCCAGCAGCCAACAGATCTATCAGCCCCAGCATTTT.